This is a list of T cell receptor beta chains from one sample in a study of blood T cell repertoires in COVID-19. Assay used: immunoSEQ multiplex PCR; TCRdb lists only in-frame clones, some missing. The data hold about 400,000 clones, with about 90% observed a single time. Sequences were obtained from PBMCs or T cells enriched from blood (not recorded which). These receptors were taken from a woman in her twenties or thirties who had recovered from COVID-19. CDR3s include the opening cysteine and the closing phenylalanine or tryptophan. D genes are given only for firm matches. Some rows have no size entry. The others give once, few or many, or a class for an expanded clone.

NA TRBJ1-1 TRBV2 NA TGTGCCAGCGGACAGAACACTGAAGCTTTCTTT CASGQNTEAFF
NA TRBJ1-4 TRBV9 NA TGTGCCAGCAGCGGCGAGGGAGGGTTTAATGAAAAACTGTTTTTT CASSGEGGFNEKLFF
NA TRBJ2-1 TRBV24-1 TRBD2 TGTGCCACCAGTGATTTGGCTAGCGGGAGAGACAATGAGCAGTTCTTC CATSDLASGRDNEQFF
once TRBJ2-7 TRBV23-1 TRBD1 TGCGCCAGCAGTCAAAGGGACAGGGGCTACGAGCAGTACTTC CASSQRDRGYEQYF
few TRBJ1-6 TRBV4-2 NA TGTGCCAGCAGCCAAGCGACAGCTCTAGGGAATTCACCCCTCCACTTT CASSQATALGNSPLHF
NA TRBJ2-7 TRBV7-9 TRBD1 TGTGCCAGCAGCTGGGGCGGCCCGGGACAGGGCTACGAGCAGTACTTC CASSWGGPGQGYEQYF
NA TRBJ1-1 TRBV7-9 NA TGTGCCAGCAGCTTATCAGGGTGGGCTGAAGCTTTCTTT CASSLSGWAEAFF
NA TRBJ1-1 TRBV19 NA TGTGCCAGTAGGATACAGGGTAACATGAACACTGAAGCTTTCTTT CASRIQGNMNTEAFF
NA TRBJ2-3 TRBV19 TRBD2 TGTGCCAGTAGCACGGGAGGAACCACAGATACGCAGTATTTT CASSTGGTTDTQYF
NA TRBJ2-1 TRBV5-1 TRBD1 TGCGCCAGCAGCACCGGGACAGGGAATGATGAGCAGTTCTTC CASSTGTGNDEQFF
few TRBJ1-1 TRBV7-2 NA TGTGCCAGCAGCTTAACCCGGGAGAACACTGAAGCTTTCTTT CASSLTRENTEAFF
NA TRBJ1-1 TRBV15 NA TGTGCCACCAGCAGGGCCGTTTCGAACACTGAAGCTTTCTTT CATSRAVSNTEAFF
NA TRBJ2-2 TRBV4-2 NA TGTGCCAGCAGCCGGCCAGCCTTGGGGGCTGGCGGGGAGCTGTTTTTT CASSRPALGAGGELFF
NA TRBJ2-2 TRBV5-1 NA TGCGCCAGCAGCTGGACAGGACTATCCACGAACACCGGGGAGCTGTTTTTT CASSWTGLSTNTGELFF
NA TRBJ2-1 TRBV7-9 TRBD2 TGTGCCAGCAGCTCCTCGCCGGGGACTACTCACAATGAGCAGTTCTTC CASSSSPGTTHNEQFF
few TRBJ1-2 TRBV11-2 TRBD1 TGTGCCAGCAGCTTGACAGGGGTAAACGATGGCTACACCTTC CASSLTGVNDGYTF
NA TRBJ2-1 TRBV28 TRBD2 TGTGCCAGCACCACGACTAGCGGGGGGGCCTTGGATGAGCAGTTCTTC CASTTTSGGALDEQFF
NA TRBJ1-6 TRBV27 TRBD1 TGTGCCAGCAGCACCGACAGGGGAATTAACTCACCCCTCCACTTT CASSTDRGINSPLHF
NA TRBJ2-7 TRBV15 TRBD2 TGTGCCACCAGCAGCAGACTAGCGGGAACTTACTACGAGCAGTACTTC CATSSRLAGTYYEQYF
NA TRBJ2-7 TRBV27 TRBD2 TGTGCCAGCAGGCAACTAGCGGGGGGGACCTACGAGCAGTACTTC CASRQLAGGTYEQYF
NA TRBJ1-1 TRBV18 TRBD1 TGTGCCAGCTCACGAGCGGACAGGCCCACTGAAGCTTTCTTT CASSRADRPTEAFF
NA TRBJ2-7 TRBV14 TRBD1 TGTGCCAGCAGCCCAGGACAGGGGTTTCACGAGCAGTACTTC CASSPGQGFHEQYF
NA TRBJ1-1 TRBV15 NA TGTGCCACTGGGGGGAGACCGAACACTGAAGCTTTCTTT CATGGRPNTEAFF
few TRBJ2-7 TRBV19 NA TGTGCCAGTACTAACCCGAATGGGGGCTCTTACGAGCAGTACTTC CASTNPNGGSYEQYF
NA TRBJ2-2 TRBV3-1/TRBV3-2 NA TGTGCCAGCAGCCACAGGGGTAACCGGGAGCTGTTTTTT CASSHRGNRELFF
NA TRBJ1-3 TRBV24-1 NA TGTGCCACCAGTGAGGCAGGGATCCGCTCTGGAAACACCATATATTTT CATSEAGIRSGNTIYF
NA TRBJ1-2 TRBV2 NA TGTGCCAGCAGCGCTGGGCCCAACTCCGGCGGCTACACCTTC CASSAGPNSGGYTF
NA TRBJ2-7 TRBV5-1 NA TGCGCCAGCAGCTTGCAAGCGGAGGTTTCCTACGAGCAGTACTTC CASSLQAEVSYEQYF
NA TRBJ1-2 TRBV5-4 NA TGTGCCAGCAGCTCAGGGGAAACTAACTATGGCTACACCTTC CASSSGETNYGYTF
NA TRBJ2-5 TRBV5-5 TRBD1 TGTGCCAGCAGCCTTGGACAGGGGGCTTGGAAGACCCAGTACTTC CASSLGQGAWKTQYF
NA TRBJ1-1 TRBV28 NA TGTGCCAGCACCCGGGAAGGTGAAGCTTTCTTT CASTREGEAFF
once TRBJ1-2 TRBV7-8 NA TGTGCCAGCAGCTTAGATCGTCGTAACTATGGCTACACCTTC CASSLDRRNYGYTF
once TRBJ2-4 TRBV27 TRBD2 TGTGCCAGCAGTCCCTTGACTAGCGGGAGGGACATTCAGTACTTC CASSPLTSGRDIQYF
NA TRBJ1-2 TRBV7-3 TRBD1 TGTGCCAGCAGCTTAACCGGGACAGGGCACTATGGCTACACCTTC CASSLTGTGHYGYTF
once TRBJ2-1 TRBV6-5 TRBD1 TGTGCCAGCAGTTCTAACAGACAGGGCCCCTACAATGAGCAGTTCTTC CASSSNRQGPYNEQFF
NA TRBJ2-7 TRBV6-5 TRBD2 TGTGCCAGCATCGGGACTAGCGGGGGGGCCCCTACGGCCTTC CASIGTSGGAPTAF
NA TRBJ2-3 TRBV7-3 NA TGTGCCAGCAGCTTAAAAGGGACTTCAGATACGCAGTATTTT CASSLKGTSDTQYF
NA TRBJ2-7 TRBV6-5 NA TGTGCCAGCAGTTACTCGAGACTACCGGGCTACGAGCAGTACTTC CASSYSRLPGYEQYF
once TRBJ2-1 TRBV5-1 TRBD2 TGCGCCAGCAGCTTGGTGGGAGGCGGGAGGGCCGCAAATGAGCAGTTCTTC CASSLVGGGRAANEQFF
few TRBJ2-1 TRBV5-1 TRBD2 TGCGCCAGCAGCGTTAGCGGGGGGGGCTACAATGAGCAGTTCTTC CASSVSGGGYNEQFF
NA TRBJ2-7 TRBV12-3/TRBV12-4 TRBD1 TGTGCCAGCAGTGTCAGGGGGCGGTACGAGCAGTACTTC CASSVRGRYEQYF
NA TRBJ2-2 TRBV19 NA TGTGCCAGCTTTAGGGGTGGGAAGGAGACCGGGGAGCTGTTTTTT CASFRGGKETGELFF
once TRBJ1-1 TRBV14 NA TGTGCCAGCAGCCAAGCAGGGCTCGGTAGGGAAGCTTTCTTT CASSQAGLGREAFF
once TRBJ2-1 TRBV7-9 TRBD2 TGTGCCAGCAGCGTCACTAGCGGGAGACGCGATGAGCAGTTCTTC CASSVTSGRRDEQFF
once TRBJ2-2 TRBV27 NA TGTGCCAGCAGTTTGCTCGCGGTGAATACCGGCCGGGAGCTGTTTTTT CASSLLAVNTGRELFF
NA TRBJ1-6 TRBV10-3 NA TGTGCCATCAGTGGCACACAGGATAATTCACCCCTCCACTTT CAISGTQDNSPLHF
NA TRBJ1-2 TRBV7-3 TRBD1 TGTGCCAGCCGCCTTTCGGGACAGGGAGCAACTAACTATGGCTACACCTTC CASRLSGQGATNYGYTF
NA TRBJ1-2 TRBV19 NA TGTGCCAGTAGTATAGAGGGGGCTCGCGTTAACTATGGCTACACCTTC CASSIEGARVNYGYTF
once TRBJ2-7 TRBV19 TRBD1 TGTGCCAGTAGCCGACAGGGAGTAGGGTCGCACGAGCAGTACTTC CASSRQGVGSHEQYF
NA TRBJ1-6 TRBV27 TRBD1 TGTGCCAGCATGAGGGGGCCGCGCAATAATTCACCCCTCCACTTT CASMRGPRNNSPLHF
NA TRBJ1-2 TRBV9 NA TGTGCCAGCAGCGTAGAGGTTACGGGAGGGGTGGAAGGCTACACCTTC CASSVEVTGGVEGYTF